These 20 T cell receptor beta chains share one sample of origin, sequenced in a study of T cell changes during pregnancy in multiple sclerosis. Sequencing was performed with immunoSEQ multiplex PCR; in TCRdb, only in-frame clones are kept and a portion is missing. The data show 35,000 to 50,000 clones, about nine tenths seen once. Sequenced material: peripheral blood, taken in the second trimester of pregnancy. All receptors derive from a female donor in good health, enrolled as a control in a pregnancy study.

The V call is TRBV15, the J call TRBJ2-1; D is unresolved. CDR3 length: 15 residues. Trimming shortened V by 0 bases and J by 10 bases, and 16 bases separated the two germline ends. The germline V gene encodes CDR1 LNHNV and CDR2 YYDKDF (reference sequence). The CDR3 reads CATSRDTARSEEQFF. The CDR3 DNA is TGTGCCACCAGCAGAGATACAGCCCGGTCAGAAGAGCAGTTCTTC.

The chain uses TRBV19 and TRBJ2-3; TRBD2 matches at 14 bases. The CDR3 is 15 residues long. The germline CDR1 and CDR2 sequences are LNHDA and SQIVND (reference sequence). V shed 5 bases, J shed 6 bases, and the junction held 4 bases outside the gene matches. CDR3 amino acids: CASSGGLAGVDTQYF. CDR3 nucleotide sequence: TGTGCCAGTAGTGGGGGACTAGCGGGGGTTGATACGCAGTATTTT.

The V and J genes are TRBV6-1 and TRBJ1-6; D call uncertain. This CDR3 is built from 14 residues. Germline CDR1 MNHNS, CDR2 SASEGT. Trimming cost V 4 bases and J 13 bases, with 17 bases left between them. The CDR3 bases are TGTGCCAGCAGTGTCGACTACCCCCCCCGTCCCCTCCACTTT. It translates to CASSVDYPPRPLHF.

CDR3 sequence reads: CAWSLGGAPSWEKLFF. DNA of the CDR3: TGTGCCTGGAGTCTTGGAGGGGCACCCTCTTGGGAAAAACTGTTTTTT. This rearrangement joins TRBV30 to TRBJ1-4; TRBD1 might be the D (5 bases). Between the trimmed V and J ends, which lost 2 bases and 8 bases, there was a span of 21 bases. The CDR3 is 16 residues long. Per germline, CDR1 GTSNPN and CDR2 SVGIG (reference sequence).

The chain joins TRBV4-3 to TRBJ1-6; 7 positions match TRBD1. The CDR3 covers 18 residues. With 0 bases clipped from V and 7 bases from J, the junction kept 12 bases outside the gene matches. The germline CDR1 and CDR2 sequences are LGHNA and YSLEER. CDR3 coding DNA: TGCGCCAGCAGCCAAGATCTCGGGTTGCTACAGGGGAATTCACCCCTCCACTTT. It codes for CASSQDLGLLQGNSPLHF.

This clone has only a few counts. This sequence joins TRBV5-1 and TRBJ2-2, with 8 bases identical to TRBD2. Germline V gene lookup returns CDR1 SGHRS and CDR2 YFSETQ. Trimming took 2 bases from V and 2 from J; bases not matched to a gene: 2. The CDR3 has 15 amino acids. The CDR3 here is CASSFGGGNTGELFF. The CDR3 coding sequence is TGCGCCAGCAGCTTCGGGGGGGGCAACACCGGGGAGCTGTTTTTT.

The chain couples TRBV19 to TRBJ2-4, with 12 bases aligning to TRBD2. The CDR3 has 16 residues. The J segment lost 8 bases and the V segment lost 0 bases, leaving 5 bases of the junction unmatched. Germline-derived CDR1 and CDR2 are LNHDA and SQIVND (reference sequence). The CDR3 spells CASSIDPLAGGDIQYF. Written as DNA, the CDR3 is TGTGCCAGTAGTATAGACCCCCTAGCGGGGGGGGACATTCAGTACTTC.

V is TRBV20-1 and J is TRBJ2-3; D unresolved. Deletions cut 1 base from V and 5 bases from J, with 4 bases between. This CDR3 spans 11 amino acids. CDR1 is DFQATT, CDR2 SNEGSKA, per germline (reference sequence). The CDR3 DNA sequence: TGCAGTGCTAGAGTAGAAGATACGCAGTATTTT. Protein: CSARVEDTQYF.

This chain links TRBV2 with TRBJ2-1; D remains unclear. V lost 7 bases and J lost 8, with 12 bases in between. Looked up from germline, CDR1 is SNHLY and CDR2 is FYNNEI. This CDR3 is built from 12 residues. The DNA for the CDR3 is TGTGCCAGCAACGGTGTTGGTTATGAGCAGTTCTTC. Its translation is CASNGVGYEQFF.

This chain joins TRBV5-4 and TRBJ2-1, with TRBD2 identical over 9 bases. The germline V gene has CDR1 SGHNT and CDR2 YYREEE (reference sequence). The ends lost 3 bases at V and 4 bases at J; junction bases unmatched: 5. CDR3 length: 15 amino acids. The CDR3 nucleotides are TGTGCCAGCAGCTCTCAGACTAGCGGTTACAATGAGCAGTTCTTC. Translated, it gives CASSSQTSGYNEQFF.

The V and J genes are TRBV25-1 and TRBJ2-6; D is uncertain. The CDR3 contains 16 residues. V lost 4 bases and J lost 0, with 10 bases in between. Per the germline V gene, CDR1 is MGHDK and CDR2 is SYGVNS. CDR3 bases: TGTGCCAGCAGTGGATCTGAGTTCTCTGGGGCCAACGTCCTGACTTTC. Translating gives CASSGSEFSGANVLTF.

The chain employs TRBV18 and TRBJ2-1; 9 nucleotides agree with TRBD1. V shed 4 bases, J shed 7 bases, and the junction held 2 bases outside the gene matches. The germline gives CDR1 KGHSH, CDR2 LQKENI. This CDR3 comprises 13 residues. CDR3 nucleotide sequence: TGTGCCAGCTCACAGACAGGGGGAAATGAGCAGTTCTTC. This gives the protein CASSQTGGNEQFF.

The CDR3 sequence: CASSDGTLPFYGYTF. The CDR3 bases are TGTGCCAGCAGTGACGGGACTCTTCCCTTCTATGGCTACACCTTC. The genes are TRBV6-1 and TRBJ1-2; perhaps TRBD1 as D (5 bases). This CDR3 is 15 amino acids long. The V gene's germline CDR1 is MNHNS and CDR2 SASEGT. V dropped 3 bases and J dropped 4 bases, with 15 bases sitting between them.

The chain couples TRBV11-2 to TRBJ2-6, with D unclear. Trimming removed 4 bases from V and 5 bases from J, with 12 bases in between. The CDR3 is 15 residues long. Germline-derived CDR1 and CDR2 are SGHAT and FQNNGV. CDR3 protein: CASSSVTSWANVLTF. The CDR3, as DNA: TGTGCCAGCAGCTCAGTTACGTCCTGGGCCAACGTCCTGACTTTC.

CDR3 sequence: CASSFKQGGTEAFF. The CDR3 nucleotides are TGTGCCAGCAGCTTTAAACAGGGGGGGACTGAAGCTTTCTTT. The chain links TRBV7-8 to TRBJ1-1; TRBD1 matches 8 bases. V lost 3 bases to trimming and J lost 5 bases; unmatched junction nucleotides: 5. The CDR3 runs 14 residues. Germline V lookup: CDR1 SGHVS, CDR2 FQNEAQ.

The J gene is TRBJ2-7, the V gene TRBV5-4; 9 positions agree with TRBD2. V gave up 7 bases and J gave up 2 bases; unmatched junction bases: 4. Germline V gene data show CDR1 as SGHNT and CDR2 as YYREEE (reference sequence). This CDR3 spans 13 amino acids. CDR3 loop: CASSRTSAYEQYF. The DNA for the CDR3 is TGTGCCAGCTCCCGGACTAGCGCCTACGAGCAGTACTTC.

The chain has TRBV11-2 and TRBJ2-6, with 12 bases aligning to TRBD2. This CDR3 region has 18 residues. Per the germline V gene, CDR1 is SGHAT and CDR2 is FQNNGV. V dropped 4 bases and J dropped 0; count of bases not matched to a gene: 4. CDR3 nucleotides: TGTGCCAGCAGCTCCCGACTAGCGGGGGCCTCTGGGGCCAACGTCCTGACTTTC. Translation gives CASSSRLAGASGANVLTF.

The chain is built from TRBV19 and TRBJ2-7; tentatively, D is TRBD2 (5 bases). Germline V gene sequence: CDR1 LNHDA, CDR2 SQIVND (reference sequence). The CDR3 runs 15 residues. V gave up 3 bases and J gave up 2 bases, with 14 bases separating them. CDR3 protein: CASSMSRTPPYEQYF. CDR3 bases: TGTGCCAGTAGTATGAGTAGGACTCCACCCTACGAGCAGTACTTC.

In its sample, this clone was seen many times. The chain couples TRBV29-1 to TRBJ1-1; D unclear. The V and J ends lost 2 bases and 4 bases respectively, with 17 bases between them. Germline loops: CDR1 SQVTM, CDR2 ANQGSEA. The CDR3 extends over 15 amino acids. DNA of the CDR3: TGCAGCGTTGAACCAATCGGGAGCGGGAGCACTGAAGCTTTCTTT. Translated: CSVEPIGSGSTEAFF.

V and J are TRBV27 and TRBJ1-2, with TRBD1 as a possible D gene (6 bases). The CDR3 extends over 13 amino acids. Germline lookup yields CDR1 MNHEY and CDR2 SMNVEV (reference sequence). V lost 3 bases, J lost 4 bases, and 9 bases lay in between. The CDR3 region has the DNA TGTGCCAGCAGTTTCCTACAGGGCTATGGCTACACCTTC. This gives the protein CASSFLQGYGYTF.